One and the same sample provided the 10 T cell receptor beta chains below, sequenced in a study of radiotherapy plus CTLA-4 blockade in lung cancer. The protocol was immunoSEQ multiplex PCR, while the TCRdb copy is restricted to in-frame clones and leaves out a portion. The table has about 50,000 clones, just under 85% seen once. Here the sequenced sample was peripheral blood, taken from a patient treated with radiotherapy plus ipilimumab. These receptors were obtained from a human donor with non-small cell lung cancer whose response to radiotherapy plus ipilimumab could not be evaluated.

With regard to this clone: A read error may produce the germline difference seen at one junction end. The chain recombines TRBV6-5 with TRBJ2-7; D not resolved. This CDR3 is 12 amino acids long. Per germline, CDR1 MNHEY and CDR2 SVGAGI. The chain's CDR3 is CASSYSSGRLHF. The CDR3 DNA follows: TGTGCCAGCAGTTACTCGAGTGGCAGGCTCCACTTC.

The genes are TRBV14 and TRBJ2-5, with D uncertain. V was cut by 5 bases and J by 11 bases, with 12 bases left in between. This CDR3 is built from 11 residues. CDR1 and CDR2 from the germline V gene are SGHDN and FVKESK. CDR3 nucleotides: TGTGCCAGCAGCGATCATATTGAGCAGTACTTC. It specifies CASSDHIEQYF.

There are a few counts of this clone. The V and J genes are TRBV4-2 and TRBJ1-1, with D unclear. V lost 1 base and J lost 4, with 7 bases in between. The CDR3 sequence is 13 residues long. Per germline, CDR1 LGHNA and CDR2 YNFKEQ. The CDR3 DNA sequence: TGTGCCAGCAGCCAAGGAGAGAGCACTGAAGCTTTCTTT. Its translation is CASSQGESTEAFF.

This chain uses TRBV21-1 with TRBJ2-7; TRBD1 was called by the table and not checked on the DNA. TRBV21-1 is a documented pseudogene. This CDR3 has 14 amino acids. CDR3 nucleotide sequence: TGTGCCAGCAGTTGGACAGGGGATCTTTACGAGCAGTACTTC. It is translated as CASSWTGDLYEQYF.

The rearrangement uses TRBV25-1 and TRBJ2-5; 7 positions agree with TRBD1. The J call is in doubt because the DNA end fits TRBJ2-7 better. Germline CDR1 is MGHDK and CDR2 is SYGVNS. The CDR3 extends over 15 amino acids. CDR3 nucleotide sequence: TGTGCCAGCAGTAAAGGGGGACAGAGCTCCTACGAGCAGTACTTC. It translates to CASSKGGQSSYEQYF.

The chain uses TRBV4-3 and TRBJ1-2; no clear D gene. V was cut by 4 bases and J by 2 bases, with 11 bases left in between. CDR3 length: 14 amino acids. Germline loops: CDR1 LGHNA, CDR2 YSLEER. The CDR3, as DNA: TGCGCCAGCAGCCGAGCCTCCGGGAACTATGGCTACACCTTC. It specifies CASSRASGNYGYTF.

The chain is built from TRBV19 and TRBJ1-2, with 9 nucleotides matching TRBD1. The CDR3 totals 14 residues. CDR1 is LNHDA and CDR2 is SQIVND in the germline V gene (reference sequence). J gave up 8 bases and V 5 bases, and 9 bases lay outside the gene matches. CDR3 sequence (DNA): TGTGCCAGTAGTCCTTGGACAGGGGTAGGGGGCTACACCTTC. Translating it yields CASSPWTGVGGYTF. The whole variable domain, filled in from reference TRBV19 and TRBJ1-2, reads DGGITQSPKYLFRKEGQNVTLSCEQNLNHDAMYWYRQDPGQGLRLIYYSQIVNDFQKGDIAEGYSVSREKKESFPLTVTSAQKNPTAFYLCASSPWTGVGGYTFGSGTRLTVV.

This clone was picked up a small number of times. CDR3: CASTRESTDTQYF. In DNA form, the CDR3 reads TGTGCCAGCACTCGCGAGAGCACAGATACGCAGTATTTT. The gene calls are TRBV25-1 and TRBJ2-3, with D hard to call. The germline gives CDR1 MGHDK, CDR2 SYGVNS. Between the trimmed V and J ends, which lost 7 bases and 0 bases, there was a span of 8 bases. The CDR3 length is 13 residues.

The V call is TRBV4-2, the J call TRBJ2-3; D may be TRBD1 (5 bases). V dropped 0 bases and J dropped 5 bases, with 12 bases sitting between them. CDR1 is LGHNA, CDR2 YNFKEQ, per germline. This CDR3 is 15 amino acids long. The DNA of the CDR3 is TGTGCCAGCAGCCAAGACGCCAGGGTGAGAGATACGCAGTATTTT. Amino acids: CASSQDARVRDTQYF.

CDR3 nucleotide sequence: TGCGCCAGCAGCCAAGATGCGATAAGTAGCAATCAGCCCCAGCATTTT. This sequence encodes CASSQDAISSNQPQHF. This rearrangement joins TRBV4-3 to TRBJ1-5, with D unresolved. CDR3 length: 16 amino acids. Germline assignment: CDR1 LGHNA and CDR2 YSLEER. The germline V and J ends were trimmed by 0 bases and 0 bases, with 9 bases remaining between them.